The clone carrying this TCR beta chain was seen many times. No antigen is known for it. CDR3 length: 16 residues. The V gene's germline CDR1 is MGHRA and CDR2 YSYEKL. V was clipped by 5 bases and J by 4 bases, with 18 bases between them. The data derive from a study of T-cell reconstitution after alpha-beta-depleted transplantation in children. Unique molecular identifiers featured in how the TCRbeta library was prepared. TCRdb reprocessed the PCR reads via MiXCR and lists one record per CDR3 protein. The sample includes over 450,000 distinct CDR3 sequences, roughly 10% seen only once; the top ten take 2%. Whole-study findings and limits: At the one-year point after transplant, T-cell counts and TCRbeta diversity were found to come mostly from T cells that had been newly produced. Some patients owed their high day-60 TCRbeta diversity to surviving recipient T cells and thymic progenitors. Where alpha-beta T cells came from about two months after transplant was reportedly several hundred expanded graft clones.

Sequences were derived from PBMCs, sampled before TCRalphabeta/CD19-depleted stem cell transplant. V and J are TRBV4-1 and TRBJ2-1; D gene ambiguous. This sequence originates from a child aged 2-15 years with inherited bone marrow failure, due to receive a stem cell transplant. In nucleotides, the CDR3 is TGCGCCAGCAGCAGCCGGGCCCAAGCTTCTTACAATGAGCAGTTCTTC. This codes for CASSSRAQASYNEQFF.